Each of the 9 T cell receptor beta chains below was sequenced from the same sample in a study of T cells after yellow fever vaccination. Using its own MiXCR run on the 5' RACE reads, TCRdb lists one record per CDR3 protein. The data show 300,000 to 400,000 distinct CDR3 sequences, with over 5% seen just once and approximately 15% held by the top ten. Sequenced here: PBMCs, sampled 5 days after the yellow fever booster vaccination. These receptors came from a man in his thirties or forties who received the YFV17D yellow fever vaccine.

This clonotype occurred many times. The CDR3 region is CASSQDRGVGEKLFF. CDR3 coding DNA: TGCGCCAGCAGCCAAGATCGCGGCGTGGGGGAAAAACTGTTTTTT. The chain carries TRBV4-3 and TRBJ1-4, with D hard to call. Deletions cut 0 bases from V and 8 bases from J, with 13 bases between. This CDR3 has 15 amino acids. Looked up from germline, CDR1 is LGHNA and CDR2 is YSLEER.

With respect to this clonotype: A junction end diverges from the germline sequence, so it may reflect a read error. This chain links TRBV27 with TRBJ2-2; the D gene could be TRBD1 or TRBD2 (5 bases each). CDR3 length: 14 amino acids. Looked up from germline, CDR1 is MNHEY and CDR2 is SMNVEV (reference sequence). CDR3 nucleotide sequence: TGTGCCAGCACCACCCGGGGACCCACCGGGAAGCTGTTTTTT. It yields the protein CASTTRGPTGKLFF.

This clonotype has a handful of counts. The gene calls are TRBV5-6 and TRBJ2-1; 14 bases agree with TRBD2. The germline gives CDR1 SGHDT, CDR2 YYEEEE. The V segment lost 4 bases and the J segment 5 bases; nucleotides outside the gene matches: 5. CDR3 length: 16 amino acids. The CDR3 loop is CASSQRTSGRHNEQFF. CDR3 DNA sequence: TGTGCCAGCAGCCAACGGACTAGCGGGAGGCACAATGAGCAGTTCTTC.

In this sample, this clonotype turned up a few times. The rearrangement joins TRBV20-1 to TRBJ2-2; D is tentatively TRBD1 or TRBD2 (6 bases each). The CDR3 has 12 amino acids. Germline V lookup: CDR1 DFQATT, CDR2 SNEGSKA (reference sequence). V lost 4 bases and J 6 bases, leaving 9 bases between the germline ends. As DNA, the CDR3 is TGCAGTGCTAATCGGGGGCCCGGGGAGCTGTTTTTT. Translation gives CSANRGPGELFF.

This clonotype was seen many times. The genes are TRBV5-1 and TRBJ2-1; D is possibly TRBD2 (5 bases). CDR3 length equals 16 residues. Germline values: CDR1 SGHRS, CDR2 YFSETQ. Trimming cost V 4 bases and J 4 bases, with 18 bases left between them. Written as DNA, the CDR3 is TGCGCCAGCAGCCCAGCATTAGGAGGCTTATACAATGAGCAGTTCTTC. Its translation is CASSPALGGLYNEQFF.

This clonotype was seen a few times. The chain combines TRBV10-3 with TRBJ2-2; no clear D gene. The CDR3 sequence is 14 residues long. Germline lookup yields CDR1 ENHRY and CDR2 SYGVKD. The ends were cut back, 2 bases at V and 6 bases at J, with 10 bases in the middle. The CDR3 loop reads CAISEKEIPGELFF. CDR3 coding DNA: TGTGCCATCAGTGAGAAAGAGATACCCGGGGAGCTGTTTTTT.

As regards this clonotype: Just one base apart from a much larger clone, this may be a read error. Here the CDR3 DNA reads TGCGCCAGCAGCCAATTAGTCGGACTGGGCAGCGGTGCCGGGGAGCTGTTTTTT. It encodes CASSQLVGLGSGAGELFF. The genes are TRBV4-3 and TRBJ2-2; maybe TRBD2 (5 bases). Germline CDR1 reads LGHNA; CDR2 reads YSLEER. This CDR3 is 18 amino acids long. Trimming took off 2 bases at V and 6 bases at J, with 22 bases between the two ends.

This chain joins TRBV7-6 and TRBJ2-1; 12 bases are shared with TRBD2. Germline V gene data show CDR1 as SGHVS and CDR2 as FNYEAQ. Unmatched junction bases numbered 7, after V lost 0 bases and J lost 7 bases. The CDR3 extends over 17 amino acids. The CDR3 DNA is TGTGCCAGCAGCTTAGCACATGGGGGACTAGCGGGTAATGAGCAGTTCTTC. This encodes CASSLAHGGLAGNEQFF.

This clonotype has only a few counts. The chain has TRBV20-1 and TRBJ2-4; D could derive from TRBD1 or TRBD2 (5 bases each). V was trimmed by 2 bases and J by 9 bases, leaving 20 bases between them. Germline lookup yields CDR1 DFQATT and CDR2 SNEGSKA (reference sequence). The CDR3 is 15 residues long. This CDR3 is CSARPDGSWGSIQYF. The CDR3 DNA sequence: TGCAGTGCTAGACCGGATGGATCGTGGGGGAGCATTCAGTACTTC.